These T cell receptor beta chains were read from a single sample in a study of tumor-infiltrating lymphocytes in primary liver carcinoma. TCRdb reanalysed the multiplex PCR reads using MiXCR and keeps one entry per CDR3 protein. The repertoire consists of about 78,000 distinct CDR3 sequences, with about 64% occurring once and the leading ten covering roughly an eighth. Sequenced sample: liver tumor tissue from sampling region 4. The origin of the receptors is a woman aged 55 to 70 with primary liver carcinoma and hepatitis B virus infection. CDR3s include the opening cysteine and the closing phenylalanine or tryptophan. The D gene is left open where the match is weak. Clone size is stated in some rows and not others, as once, few, many or a class when expanded.

j_call d_call v_call clone_size cdr3_nt cdr3_aa
TRBJ2-7 - TRBV6-1 - TGTGCGAGCAGCGACCAATGGATGAGCGAACAGTACTTC CASSDQWMSEQYF
TRBJ2-7 - TRBV7-8 many TGTGCCAGCAGCTTAGCGCAGGTACCTCCGTACGAGCAGTACTTC CASSLAQVPPYEQYF
TRBJ2-3 TRBD2 TRBV30 few TGTGCCTCAACTAGCGGGGGCACAGATACGCAGTATTTT CASTSGGTDTQYF
TRBJ2-2 TRBD2 TRBV5-5 few TGTGCCAGCAGTGGGACTAGCGTCTACACCGGGGAGCTGTTTTTT CASSGTSVYTGELFF
TRBJ2-7 - TRBV6-1 - TGTGCCAGGAGCGGCCAGCGGGCGAATTACGAACAGTACTTC CARSGQRANYEQYF
TRBJ2-5 - TRBV6-1 once TGTGCCACCCTCGCACAGCGCCAGGAGACCCAGTACTTC CATLAQRQETQYF
TRBJ2-1 - TRBV7-9 many TGTGCCAGCAGCTATCCGGGGTATGAGCAGTTCTTC CASSYPGYEQFF
TRBJ2-3 - TRBV29-1 - TGCAGCGTTGAAGCAGCAGAGCGCACAGATACGCAGTGTTTT CSVEAAERTDTQCF
TRBJ2-1 - TRBV29-1 - TGCAGCATTGGCGGAGGCAGCTCCTACAATGAGCAATTCTTC CSIGGGSSYNEQFF
TRBJ1-4 - TRBV6-5 - TGTGCCAGCGCCCCAGCAACACTTAGGAATGAAAAACTGTCATTT CASAPATLRNEKLSF
TRBJ2-3 TRBD2 TRBV11-1 - TGTGTCAGCAGCTTAAGGCAGCGTGCGGGAGAGTCACACTTT CVSSLRQRAGESHF
TRBJ2-1 - TRBV28 few TGTGCCAGCAGTCCACTAGGGGCCCACTACAATGAGCAGTTCTTC CASSPLGAHYNEQFF
TRBJ1-5 - TRBV5-8 - TGTGCCAGCAGCATTGACACAAAACAGCCCCAGCATTTT CASSIDTKQPQHF
TRBJ2-1 TRBD2 TRBV28 - TGTGCCAGCAGTTCTAGGACTAGTGGGAGTTTCTACAATGTGCAGTTCTTC CASSSRTSGSFYNVQFF
TRBJ2-1 - TRBV11-2 few TGTGCCAGCAGCTTTACATGGCTCAATGAGCAGTTCTTC CASSFTWLNEQFF
TRBJ1-5 TRBD1 TRBV24-1 - TGTGTCACCAGTGATTTGAACGGACAGGATAGCAATCAGCCCCAGCATTTT CVTSDLNGQDSNQPQHF
TRBJ2-7 TRBD2 TRBV11-3 - TGTGCCGGCGGCTTAGAGGCTAGCGGAACCCCTGGGACCTACGAGCAATACTTC CAGGLEASGTPGTYEQYF
TRBJ2-5 TRBD2 TRBV12-3/TRBV12-4 - TGTGCCACCAGAAGACTAGCGGGAGGGCCAAGGGAAGACCAGTACTTC CATRRLAGGPREDQYF
TRBJ2-5 - TRBV4-1 - TGCGCCAGCAACCAATGGCTCCGGTCCGCAGAGACCCAGTACTTC CASNQWLRSAETQYF
TRBJ2-5 - TRBV29-1 - TGCAGCGCGGCGACGGCCCAAGAGACCCAGTACTTC CSAATAQETQYF
TRBJ1-2 - TRBV29-1 - - CSVDPRTGLVSYGCTF
TRBJ2-3 TRBD1 TRBV6-4 - TGTGCCAGCAGTGGCGGGACAGGGGGCACAGATACGCAGTATTTT CASSGGTGGTDTQYF
TRBJ2-5 - TRBV29-1 many TGCAGCGTTGAAGGTTTGGAGGGTCGGGAGACCCAGTACTTC CSVEGLEGRETQYF
TRBJ2-3 - TRBV6-1 - TGTGCCAGCAGTGACCTTCATGTGACAAGGGGGGTTCAATATACGCAGTATTTT CASSDLHVTRGVQYTQYF
TRBJ1-2 - TRBV28 - TGTGCCAGCGGGGAAATGGGGGGGGGTTCCTATGGCTACACCTTC CASGEMGGGSYGYTF
TRBJ2-7 - TRBV6-2/TRBV6-3 - TGTGCCAGCAGTGCGACAGAGAACTACGAGCAGTACTTC CASSATENYEQYF
TRBJ2-1 - TRBV5-4 - TGTGCCAGCAGCCCACGTGGTAGGAGGGCAAATGAGCAGTTCTTC CASSPRGRRANEQFF
TRBJ2-7 TRBD2 TRBV12-5 - TGTGCTAGTGGCACCGGGACTAACGGGAGAGCCTACGAGCAATACTTC CASGTGTNGRAYEQYF
TRBJ1-4 TRBD1 TRBV6-5 many TGTGCCAGCAGCCGACAGGGCCGGGACAGTTCAGAAAAACTGTTTTTT CASSRQGRDSSEKLFF
TRBJ2-5 - TRBV4-2 - TGTGCCAGCAGCCGGTCGTGGTGGCGGGATGACCAAGAGACCCAGTACTTC CASSRSWWRDDQETQYF
TRBJ2-7 TRBD2 TRBV7-9 few TGTGCCAGCAGCTTAGGGGCTAGCGGGGGGGGCTCCTACGAGCGGTACTTC CASSLGASGGGSYERYF
TRBJ2-2 - TRBV11-2 - TGTGCCAGCAGCCCTTCGCGAGGACCGACCGGGGAGCTGTTCTTT CASSPSRGPTGELFF
TRBJ2-1 - TRBV10-1 - TGCGCCAGCAGTGAGTCGACTAACGGGTACAGTGAGCAGTTCTTC CASSESTNGYSEQFF
TRBJ2-3 - TRBV4-1 - TGCGACAGCAGCCAATCGATGGGGCTAAATCAGCCCCAGTATTTT CDSSQSMGLNQPQYF
TRBJ1-6 - TRBV7-9 - TGTACCAGCAGCTTAGGGGCGGGTCCAGAGAGGAATTCACCCCTCCACTTT CTSSLGAGPERNSPLHF
TRBJ2-3 - TRBV6-1 - TGTGCCAGCAGACAGAGGGGGGACACAGGTACGCAGTATTTT CASRQRGDTGTQYF
TRBJ2-7 TRBD1 TRBV5-1 many TGCGCCAGCAGCATCCCCGGGACAGGGTACGAGCAGTACTTC CASSIPGTGYEQYF
TRBJ2-1 TRBD2 TRBV7-8 - TGTGCCAGCAGCTTGTCCCCTAGCGGGAGGATTTGGAGTGAGCAGTTCTTC CASSLSPSGRIWSEQFF
TRBJ1-4 - TRBV10-3 - TGTGCCACCAGTGTAGCTGCAACTAATGAAAAACTGTTTTTT CATSVAATNEKLFF
TRBJ1-1 - TRBV29-1 - TGCAGCGCTGCGGGGCCTTACACAGAAGCTTTCTTT CSAAGPYTEAFF
TRBJ1-5 - TRBV6-1 - TGTGCCAGCAGGATGCAGGGGCGAGACAATCAGCGCCAGCATTTT CASRMQGRDNQRQHF